This T cell receptor (beta chain) was identified in a study of CD8+ T cells in alopecia areata. This clone was seen a few times. Its antigen is not known. Gene names are mouse gene names. The CDR3 end is not reached by the read, which stops 4 residues before it; the germline J gene fills it in. Study findings and constraints: Tissue-resident alphabeta T cells belonging to normal skin likewise get sequenced within scalp specimens. Elevated clonality characterized lesional scalp relative to normal scalp, particularly in alopecia totalis/universalis.

Germline V lookup: CDR1 FNHDT, CDR2 SITEND (reference sequence). The CDR3 contains 15 residues. Trimming stripped 1 base from V and 2 bases from J, with 10 bases between. In each case, RNA was isolated and then reverse transcribed into cDNA as the sequencing template. Profiling relied on immunoSEQ multiplex PCR, and the TCRdb table lists in-frame clones only, not all of them. The table lists about 120,000 clones, with no singletons. The sequenced sample consisted of lesional skin. The rearrangement uses TRBV19 and TRBJ2-1; D possibly corresponds to TRBD2 (7 bases). This clonotype originated in a C3H/HeJ mouse with alopecia areata. For this mouse line, the MHC haplotype is H2-k. The part of the CDR3 DNA that was read is TGTGCCAGCAGTATATGGGGGGCGTACTATGCT. Protein sequence: CASSIWGAYYA. In full, the CDR3 is CASSIWGAYYAEQFF.